The clone carrying this T cell receptor beta chain has at least ten counts. No antigen is known for it. Germline trimming cut 6 bases from V and 7 bases from J; bases unmatched to any gene: 11. In germline, CDR1 is MNHNS, CDR2 SASEGT. The CDR3 contains 14 residues. The data were taken from a study of T cells in Graves' hyperthyroidism and ophthalmopathy. RNA transcripts gave rise to amplified TCR beta CDR3 regions. HTBI primers drove first-round RT-PCR of the TCR CDR3. TCRdb used MiXCR to reprocess the multiplex PCR reads, holding one entry per CDR3 protein. The data contain 350,000 to 400,000 distinct CDR3 sequences, about a fifth of them singletons. Findings and caveats of the study: Ophthalmopathy stood apart from stable hyperthyroidism in a 13 V-J model.

Each diagnosis was grounded in clinical symptoms, serum thyroxine and TRAb, thyroid ultrasound, and orbital computed tomography. What was sequenced was blood. The rearrangement joins TRBV6-1 to TRBJ2-7; 8 bases are shared with TRBD2. This sequence originates from a woman aged 18-29 years with Graves' hyperthyroidism. CDR3 protein: CASSLRSGGLEQYF. The CDR3 coding sequence is TGTGCCAGCAGCCTGAGGAGCGGGGGCTTGGAGCAGTACTTC.